Listed below are T cell receptor beta chains from one sample, sequenced in a study of T cell responses to AZD1222 COVID-19 vaccine. The repertoire was sequenced with immunoSEQ multiplex PCR; TCRdb's copy has only in-frame clones and lacks some. The table has around 120,000 clones, about 92% seen once; the top ten hold under 9%. Sequencing used peripheral blood, obtained 28 days after the second AZD1222 dose. The receptor set was obtained from an adult who received the AZD1222 COVID-19 vaccine. Each CDR3 is given with its conserved first and last residue. The D gene is left open where the match is weak. Clone sizes are given selectively: once, few, many, or a class where the clone is expanded.

v_gene	abundance	j_gene	len	d_gene	CDR3nt	CDR3aa
TRBV5-6	.	TRBJ1-4	12	.	TGTGCCAGCAGCTTGAGAACACTCGGACTGTTTTTT	CASSLRTLGLFF
TRBV6-5	.	TRBJ2-7	15	.	TGTGCCAGCAGTTCAAGATCCGGACCGCACTACGAGCAGTACTTC	CASSSRSGPHYEQYF
TRBV19	once	TRBJ1-5	15	TRBD1	TGTGCCAGTAGTATCGGACAGGGCGTCAATCAGCCCCAGCATTTT	CASSIGQGVNQPQHF
TRBV5-1	.	TRBJ1-3	14	.	TGCGCCAGCAGCTTCCAGGCATCTGGAAACACCATATATTTT	CASSFQASGNTIYF
TRBV7-2	.	TRBJ2-5	13	.	TGTGCCAGCAGCCCCGGAGGCAGGGAGACCCAGTACTTC	CASSPGGRETQYF
TRBV27	.	TRBJ2-4	15	.	TGTGCCAGCAGTTTATCGGGTTGGGGCAAAAACATTCAGTACTTC	CASSLSGWGKNIQYF
TRBV24-1	.	TRBJ1-2	13	.	TGTGCCATAGAAAGTTCCAGCCCTGGCGTGTACACCTTC	CAIESSSPGVYTF
TRBV12-3/TRBV12-4	.	TRBJ2-7	13	.	TGTGCCAGCAGTACTGGACAGACCTACGAGCAGTACTTC	CASSTGQTYEQYF
TRBV5-8	.	TRBJ1-5	13	.	TGTGCCAGCAGCTCCGAGGGCGATCAGCCCCAGCATTTT	CASSSEGDQPQHF
TRBV6-1	.	TRBJ2-7	13	.	TGTGCCAGCAGTGAAGGGGAGTCCTACGAGCAGTACTTC	CASSEGESYEQYF
TRBV2	.	TRBJ2-7	13	TRBD1	TGTGCCAGCGGGCTGGACAGGGTTAACGAGCAGTACTTC	CASGLDRVNEQYF
TRBV5-8	.	TRBJ2-2	18	.	TGTGCCAGCAGCTTGGTGCCCCAAAGGCAGGAGAACACCGGGGAGCTGTTTTTT	CASSLVPQRQENTGELFF
TRBV5-1	.	TRBJ1-3	16	.	TGCGCCAGCAGCTTGGAGTCCGGCCCGCCGGGAAACACCATATATTTT	CASSLESGPPGNTIYF
TRBV7-9	.	TRBJ2-1	17	TRBD1	TGTGCCAGCAGCTTAGGATCATGGGACAGGGTCTACAATGAGCAGTTCTTC	CASSLGSWDRVYNEQFF
TRBV10-3	.	TRBJ2-5	14	.	TGTGCCATCAGTGAGCGCAACCAACAAGAGACCCAGTACTTC	CAISERNQQETQYF
TRBV29-1	.	TRBJ1-2	14	TRBD1	TGCAGCGCTGAAAGACAGGGGATAGGCTATGGCTACACCTTC	CSAERQGIGYGYTF
TRBV10-3	.	TRBJ2-7	19	TRBD2	TGTGCCATCAGGAAACAGCCGGGACTAGCGGGAGGTATAACCTACGAGCAGTACTTC	CAIRKQPGLAGGITYEQYF
TRBV7-4	.	TRBJ1-6	21	.	TGTGCCAGCAGGCCGCGAACCCCGGGCCCCTCGGCGATCCGGCTGAATTCACCCCTCCACTTT	CASRPRTPGPSAIRLNSPLHF
TRBV15	.	TRBJ1-1	12	TRBD1	TGTGCCACCAGAAGACAGGGGGCCGGGGTATTCTTT	CATRRQGAGVFF
TRBV6-4	.	TRBJ1-2	18	TRBD1	TGTGCCAGCAACTCCCTGGGGGGACAGGGAAACATAAACTATGGCTACACCTTC	CASNSLGGQGNINYGYTF
TRBV3-1/TRBV3-2	.	TRBJ2-7	14	.	TGTGCCAGCAGCCATAACGGGGGAATCTACGAGCAGTACTTC	CASSHNGGIYEQYF
TRBV21-1	.	TRBJ2-1	13	.	TGTGCCAGCAGCAAACTAGCTCTAAATGAGCAGTTCTTC	CASSKLALNEQFF
TRBV5-1	.	TRBJ2-7	15	.	TGCGCCAGCAGCGAATATGGACTGGACTCCTACGAGCAGTACTTC	CASSEYGLDSYEQYF
TRBV28	.	TRBJ1-1	13	.	TGTGCCAACGGGGACGGAAAAAACACTGAAGCTTTCTTT	CANGDGKNTEAFF
TRBV11-2	.	TRBJ2-7	15	TRBD2	TGTGCCAGCAGCTTAGAGGGACTAGATATCTACGAGCAGTACTTC	CASSLEGLDIYEQYF
TRBV7-2	.	TRBJ1-2	15	.	TGTGCCAGCAGCTTAGGTTATCCAGGGCGCTATGGCTACACCTTC	CASSLGYPGRYGYTF
TRBV24-1	.	TRBJ2-3	17	TRBD1	TGTGCCACCAGTGATTCCGGGACAGGCTTATACACAGATACGCAGTATTTT	CATSDSGTGLYTDTQYF
TRBV10-1	.	TRBJ1-5	15	.	TGCGCCAGCAGGGGTACCCCGCATAGCAATCAGCCCCAGCATTTT	CASRGTPHSNQPQHF
TRBV5-8	.	TRBJ2-7	13	.	TGTGCCAGCAGCTTCTATGAAGGATACGAGCAGTACTTC	CASSFYEGYEQYF
TRBV3-1/TRBV3-2	once	TRBJ1-3	13	.	TGTGCCAGCAGCCAAGTTGTCCAAAACACCATATATTTT	CASSQVVQNTIYF
TRBV27	.	TRBJ1-6	15	.	TGTGCCAGCTTGGGTATGGGACAAACCAATTCACCCCTCCACTTT	CASLGMGQTNSPLHF
TRBV3-1/TRBV3-2	.	TRBJ1-1	13	.	TGTGCCAGCAGCCAAGATCACAGGGCTGAAGCTTTCTTT	CASSQDHRAEAFF
TRBV7-9	.	TRBJ2-3	14	.	TGTGCCAGCAGCTTGAACGGTGGCACAGATACGCAGTATTTT	CASSLNGGTDTQYF
TRBV2	.	TRBJ1-5	15	.	TGTGCCAGCAAGCGCCAGCGCCTTAGCAATCAGCCCCAGCATTTT	CASKRQRLSNQPQHF
TRBV29-1	once	TRBJ2-1	12	TRBD2	TGCAGCGTAGCGGGAGGGGGGGATGAGCAGTTCTTC	CSVAGGGDEQFF
TRBV6-6	.	TRBJ1-4	15	.	TGTGCCAGCACCCAAAGGGATCGCACTAATGAAAAACTGTTTTTT	CASTQRDRTNEKLFF
TRBV6-5	.	TRBJ1-4	15	.	TGTGCCAGCAGTTACTCGAATTCCCTATCGGGCAAACTGTTTTTT	CASSYSNSLSGKLFF
TRBV10-3	.	TRBJ1-1	17	TRBD1	TGTGCCACCGGTGATATGGGACAGGGGGCGGGCGGCACTGAAGCTTTCTTT	CATGDMGQGAGGTEAFF
TRBV24-1	.	TRBJ1-5	14	.	TGTGCCACCAGTGATTCCCGGGGCAATCAGCCCCAGCATTTT	CATSDSRGNQPQHF
TRBV11-2	.	TRBJ1-6	13	.	TGTGCCAGCAGCTTATTTGCTAATTCACCCCTCCACTTT	CASSLFANSPLHF
TRBV14	.	TRBJ1-2	14	.	TGTGCCAGCAGCCAAGTGAACAGGAGGGACGGCTACACCTTC	CASSQVNRRDGYTF
TRBV28	.	TRBJ2-1	15	.	TGTGCCAGCAACGACGCACGGGACACCTACAATGAGCAGTTCTTC	CASNDARDTYNEQFF
TRBV6-1	.	TRBJ1-5	15	.	TGTGCCAGCAGTGAGGCCCCGTGGGAGGGTCAGCCCCAGCATTTT	CASSEAPWEGQPQHF
TRBV2	.	TRBJ2-2	14	TRBD2	TGTGCCAGCAGAAGCGGGAGTTGGGCCGGGGAGCTGTTTTTT	CASRSGSWAGELFF
TRBV5-1	once	TRBJ1-2	14	.	TGCGCCAGCAGCTCAGGGTGGGCAGACTATGGCTACACCTTC	CASSSGWADYGYTF
TRBV24-1	.	TRBJ2-1	16	TRBD2	TGTGCCACCAGTGGAGTAGGGCTAGCGGGAGGGAATGAGCAGTTCTTC	CATSGVGLAGGNEQFF
TRBV7-9	.	TRBJ2-7	14	.	TGTGCCAGCAGCGGAAATTGGGGGGTCTACGAGCAGTACTTC	CASSGNWGVYEQYF
TRBV9	.	TRBJ2-7	14	.	TGTGCCAGCAGCGTAGCGGGATTCTCCTACGAGCAGTACTTC	CASSVAGFSYEQYF
TRBV18	.	TRBJ1-5	14	TRBD1	TGTGCCAGCTCGCCACAGGGGGCCGGTCAGCCCCAGCATTTT	CASSPQGAGQPQHF
TRBV30	.	TRBJ1-1	17	TRBD1	TGTGCCTGGAGTGTCACGGGACAGAGCCTCATGAACACTGAAGCTTTCTTT	CAWSVTGQSLMNTEAFF
TRBV28	.	TRBJ1-6	18	.	TGTGCCAGCAGTTTCCCAACGACCACACACTCCTATAATTCACCCCTCCACTTT	CASSFPTTTHSYNSPLHF
TRBV5-1	.	TRBJ2-2	19	TRBD2	TGCGCCAGCAGCCAAAACACTGGGAGGGGCGCCCGAATTACCGGGGAGCTGTTTTTT	CASSQNTGRGARITGELFF
TRBV3-1/TRBV3-2	.	TRBJ2-7	17	TRBD2	TGTGCCAGCAGCCCGGGACTAGCGGGAGGGCCTGCTAGCGAGCAGTACTTC	CASSPGLAGGPASEQYF